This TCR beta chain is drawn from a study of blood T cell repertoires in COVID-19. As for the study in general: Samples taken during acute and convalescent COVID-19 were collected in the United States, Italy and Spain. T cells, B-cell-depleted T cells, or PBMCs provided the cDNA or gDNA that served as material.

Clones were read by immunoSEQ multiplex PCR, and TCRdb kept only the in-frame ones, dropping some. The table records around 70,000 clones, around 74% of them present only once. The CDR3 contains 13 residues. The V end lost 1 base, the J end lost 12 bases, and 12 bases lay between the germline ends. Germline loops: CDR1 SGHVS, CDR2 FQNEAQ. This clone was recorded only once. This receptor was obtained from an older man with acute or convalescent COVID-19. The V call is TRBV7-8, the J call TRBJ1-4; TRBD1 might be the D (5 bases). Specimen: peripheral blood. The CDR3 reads CASSLEVGGELFF. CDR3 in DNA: TGTGCCAGCAGCTTAGAAGTGGGAGGGGAACTGTTTTTT. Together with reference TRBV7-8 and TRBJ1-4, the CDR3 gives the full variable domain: GAGVSQSPRYKVAKRGQDVALRCDPISGHVSLFWYQQALGQGPEFLTYFQNEAQLDKSGLPSDRFFAERPEGSVSTLKIQRTQQEDSAVYLCASSLEVGGELFFGSGTQLSVL.